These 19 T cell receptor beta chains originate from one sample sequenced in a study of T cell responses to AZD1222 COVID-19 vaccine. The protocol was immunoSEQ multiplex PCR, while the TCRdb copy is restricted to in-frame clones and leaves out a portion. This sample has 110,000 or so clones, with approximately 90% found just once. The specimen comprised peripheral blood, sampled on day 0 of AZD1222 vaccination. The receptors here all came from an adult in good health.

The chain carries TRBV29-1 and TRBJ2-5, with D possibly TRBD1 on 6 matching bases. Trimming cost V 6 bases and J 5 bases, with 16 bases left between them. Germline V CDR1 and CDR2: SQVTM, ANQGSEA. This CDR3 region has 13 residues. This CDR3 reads CSVRRNRVETQYF. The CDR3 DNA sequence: TGCAGCGTACGGAGAAACAGGGTCGAGACCCAGTACTTC.

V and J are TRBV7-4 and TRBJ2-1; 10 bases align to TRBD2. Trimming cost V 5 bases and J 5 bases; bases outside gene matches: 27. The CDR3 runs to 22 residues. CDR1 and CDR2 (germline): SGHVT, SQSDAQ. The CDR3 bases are TGTGCCAGCAGCCTGACGACTCGCGCAGGACGAGCGGGAGGGCCAAGGGACAATGAGCAGTTCTTC. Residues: CASSLTTRAGRAGGPRDNEQFF.

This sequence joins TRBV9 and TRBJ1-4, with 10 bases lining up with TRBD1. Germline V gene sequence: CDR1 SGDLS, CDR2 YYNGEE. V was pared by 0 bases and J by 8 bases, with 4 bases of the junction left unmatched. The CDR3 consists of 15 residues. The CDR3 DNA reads TGTGCCAGCAGCGTAGCCGGACAGGGGGGAGAAAAACTGTTTTTT. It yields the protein CASSVAGQGGEKLFF.

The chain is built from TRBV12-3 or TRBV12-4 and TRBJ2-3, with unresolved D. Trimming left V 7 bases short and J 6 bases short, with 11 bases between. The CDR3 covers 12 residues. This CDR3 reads CASTANEDTQYF. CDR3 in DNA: TGTGCCAGCACCGCGAATGAGGATACGCAGTATTTT.

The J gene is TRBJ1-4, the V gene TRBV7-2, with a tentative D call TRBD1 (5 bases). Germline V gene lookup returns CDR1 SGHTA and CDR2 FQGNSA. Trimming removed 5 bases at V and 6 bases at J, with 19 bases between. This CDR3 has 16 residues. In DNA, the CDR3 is TGTGCCAGCAGCGTTATTGGGGGGACGGCTTATGAAAAACTGTTTTTT. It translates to CASSVIGGTAYEKLFF.

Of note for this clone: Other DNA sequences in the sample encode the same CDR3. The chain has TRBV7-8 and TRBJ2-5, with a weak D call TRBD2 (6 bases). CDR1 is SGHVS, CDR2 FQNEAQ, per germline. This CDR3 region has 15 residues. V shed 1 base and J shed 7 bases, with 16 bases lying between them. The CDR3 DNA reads TGTGCCAGCAGCTTAGGTCCGGGGGTACAAACGACCCAGTACTTC. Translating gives CASSLGPGVQTTQYF.

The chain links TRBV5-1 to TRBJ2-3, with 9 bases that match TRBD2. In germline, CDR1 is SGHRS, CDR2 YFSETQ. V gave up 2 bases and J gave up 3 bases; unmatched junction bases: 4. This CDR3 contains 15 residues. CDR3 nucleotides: TGCGCCAGCAGCTTACGACTAGCGGAAACAGATACGCAGTATTTT. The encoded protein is CASSLRLAETDTQYF.

The CDR3 coding sequence is TGTGCCAGCAGCCAAACTAGCGAGGGCGAGCAGTACTTC. Its translation is CASSQTSEGEQYF. The rearrangement uses TRBV3-1 (or the pseudogene TRBV3-2) and TRBJ2-7, with 7 bases lining up with TRBD2. V shed 2 bases and J 6 bases; nucleotides not matched to a gene: 4. Germline V CDR1 and CDR2: LGHDT, YNNKEL (reference sequence). This CDR3 comprises 13 residues.

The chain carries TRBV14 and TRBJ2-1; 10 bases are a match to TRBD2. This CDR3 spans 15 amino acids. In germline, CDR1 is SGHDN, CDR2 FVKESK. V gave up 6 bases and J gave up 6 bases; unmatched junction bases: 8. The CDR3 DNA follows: TGTGCCAGCAGGCCCCAGACTAGCGGGCCCAATGAGCAGTTCTTC. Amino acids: CASRPQTSGPNEQFF.

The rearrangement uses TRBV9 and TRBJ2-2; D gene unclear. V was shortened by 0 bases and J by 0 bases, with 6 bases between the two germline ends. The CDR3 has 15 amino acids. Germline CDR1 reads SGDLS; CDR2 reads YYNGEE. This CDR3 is CASSVGLPNTGELFF. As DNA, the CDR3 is TGTGCCAGCAGCGTAGGACTTCCGAACACCGGGGAGCTGTTTTTT.

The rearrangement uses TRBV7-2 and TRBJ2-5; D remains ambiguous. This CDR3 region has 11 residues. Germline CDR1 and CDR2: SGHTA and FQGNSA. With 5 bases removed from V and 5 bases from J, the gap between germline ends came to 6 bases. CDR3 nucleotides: TGTGCCAGCAGCCCTCATGAGACCCAGTACTTC. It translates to CASSPHETQYF.

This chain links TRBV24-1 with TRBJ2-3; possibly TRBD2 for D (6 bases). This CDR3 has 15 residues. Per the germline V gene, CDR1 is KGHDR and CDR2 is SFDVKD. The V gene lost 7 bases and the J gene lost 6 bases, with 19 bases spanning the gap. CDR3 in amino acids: CATSLRGGPVDTQYF. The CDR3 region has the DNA TGTGCCACCAGCCTCCGAGGAGGGCCAGTGGATACGCAGTATTTT.

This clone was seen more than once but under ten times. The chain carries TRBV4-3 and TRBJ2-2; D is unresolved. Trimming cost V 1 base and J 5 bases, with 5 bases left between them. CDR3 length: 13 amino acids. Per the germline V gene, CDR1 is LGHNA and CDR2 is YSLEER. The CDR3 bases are TGCGCCAGCAGCCAAGGAAATACCGGGGAGCTGTTTTTT. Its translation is CASSQGNTGELFF.

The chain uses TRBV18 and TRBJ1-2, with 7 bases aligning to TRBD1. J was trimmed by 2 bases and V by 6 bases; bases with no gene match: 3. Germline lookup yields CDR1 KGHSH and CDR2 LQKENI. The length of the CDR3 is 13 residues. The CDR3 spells CASSRDSNYGYTF. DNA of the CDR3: TGTGCCAGCTCTCGGGACAGCAACTATGGCTACACCTTC.

The CDR3 protein is CASSLTGTYEQYF. CDR3 in DNA: TGTGCCAGCAGTTTAACAGGGACCTACGAGCAGTACTTC. The chain has TRBV12-3 or TRBV12-4 and TRBJ2-7, with D perhaps TRBD1 (6 bases). The CDR3 extends over 13 amino acids. Between the trimmed V and J ends, which lost 2 bases and 2 bases, there was a span of 7 bases.

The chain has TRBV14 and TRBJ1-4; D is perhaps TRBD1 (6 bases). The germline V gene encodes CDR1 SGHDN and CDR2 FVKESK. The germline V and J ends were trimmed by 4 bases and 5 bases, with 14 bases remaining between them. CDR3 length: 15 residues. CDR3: CASSPLQGSNEKLFF. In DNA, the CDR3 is TGTGCCAGCAGCCCACTACAGGGATCGAATGAAAAACTGTTTTTT.

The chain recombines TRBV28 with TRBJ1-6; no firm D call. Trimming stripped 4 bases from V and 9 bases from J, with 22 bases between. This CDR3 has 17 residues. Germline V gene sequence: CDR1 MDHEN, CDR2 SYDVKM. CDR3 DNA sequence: TGTGCCAGCAGTTCCCCCAGACGGACGGGATCGGGTTCACCCCTCCACTTT. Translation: CASSSPRRTGSGSPLHF.

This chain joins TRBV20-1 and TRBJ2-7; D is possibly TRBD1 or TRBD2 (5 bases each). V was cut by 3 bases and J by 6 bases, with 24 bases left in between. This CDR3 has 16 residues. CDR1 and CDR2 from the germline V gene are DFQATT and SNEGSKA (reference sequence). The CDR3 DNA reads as TGCAGTGCTAGTCTCCCCAAAACAGGCCCTCGGGGCGAGCAGTACTTC. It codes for CSASLPKTGPRGEQYF.

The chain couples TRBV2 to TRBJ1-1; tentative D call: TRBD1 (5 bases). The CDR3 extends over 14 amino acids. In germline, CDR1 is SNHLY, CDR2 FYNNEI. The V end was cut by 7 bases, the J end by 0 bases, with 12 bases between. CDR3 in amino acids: CASMREGLNTEAFF. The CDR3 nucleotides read TGTGCCAGCATGAGGGAGGGGCTGAACACTGAAGCTTTCTTT.